The 13 T cell receptor beta chains given below trace back to one sample, sequenced in a study of blood T cells in healthy people across ages (dated by TCRdb to 2015 to 2017). To prepare the library, 5' RACE was applied. Sequencing was performed on an Illumina HiSeq 2500. A second PCR of roughly 7 to 12 cycles was run with a J-beta primer mix and a sample-barcoded 5' primer. TCRdb reprocessing: public reads trimmed at Q25 with fastp, clones called with MiXCR, in-frame beta chains kept. Every distinct CDR3 protein forms one entry, paired with its most common genes and DNA. The sample table holds approximately 810,000 distinct CDR3 sequences, of which 35% to 40% were seen once. The ten largest clones represent around 13% of the sample. Specimen: blood. The receptor set was obtained from a man aged 18 to 35 in good health.

The gene calls are TRBV4-2 and TRBJ1-4; perhaps TRBD1 as D (5 bases). Germline V CDR1 and CDR2: LGHNA, YNFKEQ. The germline V and J ends were trimmed by 0 bases and 7 bases, with 12 bases remaining between them. This CDR3 is 15 amino acids long. This CDR3 reads CASSQDSGGGEKLFF. The DNA for the CDR3 is TGTGCCAGCAGCCAAGACTCCGGGGGGGGTGAAAAACTGTTTTTT.

The chain employs TRBV6-2 or TRBV6-3 and TRBJ2-7; 8 nucleotides match TRBD2. V shed 5 bases and J 2 bases; nucleotides not matched to a gene: 5. The CDR3 loop spans 14 amino acids. Germline lookup yields CDR1 MNHEY and CDR2 SVGEGT. The CDR3 DNA follows: TGTGCCAGCAGTGGGGGACTAGTGACCTACGAGCAGTACTTC. It specifies CASSGGLVTYEQYF.

CDR3 loop: CASSLGGESDTQYF. The CDR3 nucleotides are TGTGCCAGCAGCTTAGGGGGGGAGTCAGATACGCAGTATTTT. This chain connects TRBV7-2 to TRBJ2-3; D might be TRBD2 (6 bases). Germline V gives CDR1 SGHTA, CDR2 FQGNSA. The CDR3 has 14 residues. V lost 1 base and J lost 4, with 9 bases in between.

This clonotype has at least ten counts. V is TRBV4-2 and J is TRBJ2-7; D uncertain. Trimming left V 1 base short and J 3 bases short, with 10 bases between. The CDR3 has 14 amino acids. Germline V gives CDR1 LGHNA, CDR2 YNFKEQ. CDR3: CASSQGSQLYEQYF. The CDR3 DNA is TGTGCCAGCAGCCAAGGCTCCCAGCTCTACGAGCAGTACTTC.

This clonotype was seen only once. The CDR3 nucleotides are TGCGCCAGCAGCCCACGATCAGGGGCCTATGGCTACACCTTC. Protein sequence: CASSPRSGAYGYTF. The V gene is TRBV4-1, the J gene TRBJ1-2, with D possibly matching TRBD1 (6 bases). V lost 4 bases and J 4 bases, leaving 13 bases between the germline ends. This CDR3 is built from 14 residues. From germline, CDR1 is MGHRA and CDR2 YSYEKL.

V is TRBV5-5 and J is TRBJ1-3, with D uncertain. This CDR3 has 14 residues. V lost 1 base and J lost 4, with 9 bases in between. Germline CDR1 is SGHKS and CDR2 is YYEKEE (reference sequence). CDR3 sequence reads: CASSLLWEGNTIYF. The CDR3 nucleotides are TGTGCCAGCAGCTTGCTCTGGGAAGGAAACACCATATATTTT.

This clonotype was detected once. V usage is TRBV29-1 and J usage is TRBJ2-1; D unresolved. Per germline, CDR1 SQVTM and CDR2 ANQGSEA. The CDR3 sequence is 14 residues long. V was pared by 7 bases and J by 5 bases, with 18 bases between. The CDR3 spells CSARPISSHNEQFF. In DNA, the CDR3 is TGCAGCGCTAGACCCATCTCAAGCCACAATGAGCAGTTCTTC.

In regard to this clonotype: With a much larger clone just one base away, this may be a read error. The chain combines TRBV12-3 or TRBV12-4 with TRBJ2-1, with D unresolved. The CDR3 spans 14 residues. This CDR3 is CASSLDGSYNEQVF. The CDR3 nucleotides read TGTGCCAGCAGTTTAGACGGTTCCTACAATGAGCAGGTCTTC.

In this sample, this clonotype turned up a few times. The chain joins TRBV5-5 to TRBJ2-5; 10 bases are shared with TRBD2. In germline, CDR1 is SGHKS, CDR2 YYEKEE (reference sequence). J was trimmed by 5 bases and V by 4 bases; bases with no gene match: 8. CDR3 length equals 15 residues. In DNA form, the CDR3 reads TGTGCCAGCAGCACGGGACTAGCGTCGAGGGAGACCCAGTACTTC. Residues: CASSTGLASRETQYF.

The chain uses TRBV7-2 and TRBJ2-7; D might be TRBD1 (6 bases). Germline V lookup: CDR1 SGHTA, CDR2 FQGNSA. This CDR3 spans 16 amino acids. Deletions cut 5 bases from V and 2 bases from J, with 19 bases between. CDR3 sequence: CASSTTGIVSPYEQYF. As DNA, the CDR3 is TGTGCCAGCAGCACCACAGGGATAGTGAGCCCCTACGAGCAGTACTTC.

This rearrangement joins TRBV20-1 to TRBJ2-5; tentatively, D is TRBD2 (5 bases). CDR3 length: 14 amino acids. CDR1 DFQATT and CDR2 SNEGSKA come from the germline V gene (reference sequence). The V end was cut by 3 bases, the J end by 0 bases, with 11 bases between. CDR3 residues: CSASHGVHQETQYF. CDR3 bases: TGCAGTGCTAGTCACGGGGTCCACCAAGAGACCCAGTACTTC.

Of note for this clonotype: A read error may explain this, as a much larger clone is one base away. The V call is TRBV7-2, the J call TRBJ2-5; 9 bases align to TRBD2. With 1 base clipped from V and 11 bases from J, the junction kept 14 bases outside the gene matches. Germline assignment: CDR1 SGHTA and CDR2 FQGNSA. The length of the CDR3 is 16 residues. The CDR3 reads CASSLDAAGGLDEQYF. CDR3 in DNA: TGTGCCAGCAGCTTAGATGCGGCGGGGGGGCTCGATGAGCAGTACTTC.

The rearrangement links TRBV6-2 or TRBV6-3 to TRBJ2-1, with 8 bases fitting TRBD1. Looked up from germline, CDR1 is MNHEY and CDR2 is SVGEGT. The CDR3 totals 15 residues. With V trimmed by 2 bases and J by 9 bases, 9 bases remained unmatched. CDR3 coding DNA: TGTGCCAGCAGTTACAGGACAGGGTCGGGTAGTGAGCAGTTCTTC. Translating gives CASSYRTGSGSEQFF.